These 3 T cell receptor beta chains came from one sample sequenced in a study of OX40 agonist ivuxolimab in advanced cancers. The assay was immunoSEQ multiplex PCR, and TCRdb's table has in-frame clones only and misses some. Of fewer than 65,000 clones in the sample, 86% were seen once. Sample: CD4+ or CD8+ T cells sorted from blood, taken in a trial of the OX40 agonist ivuxolimab. Receptor source: an adult with an advanced solid tumor such as melanoma, head and neck, liver or kidney cancer.

The chain uses TRBV4-1 and TRBJ1-5, with a possible D match to TRBD1 (5 bases). Germline V lookup: CDR1 MGHRA, CDR2 YSYEKL. The V and J ends lost 2 bases and 1 base respectively, with 15 bases between them. This CDR3 has 17 residues. CDR3 in amino acids: CASSQPGTLGSNQPQHF. The CDR3 DNA sequence: TGCGCCAGCAGCCAACCCGGGACCCTAGGCAGCAATCAGCCCCAGCATTTT.

The chain joins TRBV13 to TRBJ1-6, with D maybe TRBD1 (5 bases). Germline CDR1 PRHDT, CDR2 FYEKMQ (reference sequence). CDR3 length equals 16 residues. Trimming left V 5 bases short and J 9 bases short, with 20 bases between. CDR3: CASSVSDSPRGSPLHF. CDR3 in DNA: TGTGCCAGCAGCGTTTCCGACAGCCCTAGGGGTTCACCCCTCCACTTT.

This chain uses TRBV5-4 with TRBJ2-7; 11 bases align to TRBD2. J gave up 7 bases and V 4 bases, and 13 bases lay outside the gene matches. This CDR3 has 16 amino acids. Germline CDR1 and CDR2: SGHNT and YYREEE (reference sequence). In nucleotides, the CDR3 is TGTGCCAGCAGCCCCAGTTCTAGCGGGAGGCCCTGGGAGCAGTACTTC. Encoded protein: CASSPSSSGRPWEQYF.